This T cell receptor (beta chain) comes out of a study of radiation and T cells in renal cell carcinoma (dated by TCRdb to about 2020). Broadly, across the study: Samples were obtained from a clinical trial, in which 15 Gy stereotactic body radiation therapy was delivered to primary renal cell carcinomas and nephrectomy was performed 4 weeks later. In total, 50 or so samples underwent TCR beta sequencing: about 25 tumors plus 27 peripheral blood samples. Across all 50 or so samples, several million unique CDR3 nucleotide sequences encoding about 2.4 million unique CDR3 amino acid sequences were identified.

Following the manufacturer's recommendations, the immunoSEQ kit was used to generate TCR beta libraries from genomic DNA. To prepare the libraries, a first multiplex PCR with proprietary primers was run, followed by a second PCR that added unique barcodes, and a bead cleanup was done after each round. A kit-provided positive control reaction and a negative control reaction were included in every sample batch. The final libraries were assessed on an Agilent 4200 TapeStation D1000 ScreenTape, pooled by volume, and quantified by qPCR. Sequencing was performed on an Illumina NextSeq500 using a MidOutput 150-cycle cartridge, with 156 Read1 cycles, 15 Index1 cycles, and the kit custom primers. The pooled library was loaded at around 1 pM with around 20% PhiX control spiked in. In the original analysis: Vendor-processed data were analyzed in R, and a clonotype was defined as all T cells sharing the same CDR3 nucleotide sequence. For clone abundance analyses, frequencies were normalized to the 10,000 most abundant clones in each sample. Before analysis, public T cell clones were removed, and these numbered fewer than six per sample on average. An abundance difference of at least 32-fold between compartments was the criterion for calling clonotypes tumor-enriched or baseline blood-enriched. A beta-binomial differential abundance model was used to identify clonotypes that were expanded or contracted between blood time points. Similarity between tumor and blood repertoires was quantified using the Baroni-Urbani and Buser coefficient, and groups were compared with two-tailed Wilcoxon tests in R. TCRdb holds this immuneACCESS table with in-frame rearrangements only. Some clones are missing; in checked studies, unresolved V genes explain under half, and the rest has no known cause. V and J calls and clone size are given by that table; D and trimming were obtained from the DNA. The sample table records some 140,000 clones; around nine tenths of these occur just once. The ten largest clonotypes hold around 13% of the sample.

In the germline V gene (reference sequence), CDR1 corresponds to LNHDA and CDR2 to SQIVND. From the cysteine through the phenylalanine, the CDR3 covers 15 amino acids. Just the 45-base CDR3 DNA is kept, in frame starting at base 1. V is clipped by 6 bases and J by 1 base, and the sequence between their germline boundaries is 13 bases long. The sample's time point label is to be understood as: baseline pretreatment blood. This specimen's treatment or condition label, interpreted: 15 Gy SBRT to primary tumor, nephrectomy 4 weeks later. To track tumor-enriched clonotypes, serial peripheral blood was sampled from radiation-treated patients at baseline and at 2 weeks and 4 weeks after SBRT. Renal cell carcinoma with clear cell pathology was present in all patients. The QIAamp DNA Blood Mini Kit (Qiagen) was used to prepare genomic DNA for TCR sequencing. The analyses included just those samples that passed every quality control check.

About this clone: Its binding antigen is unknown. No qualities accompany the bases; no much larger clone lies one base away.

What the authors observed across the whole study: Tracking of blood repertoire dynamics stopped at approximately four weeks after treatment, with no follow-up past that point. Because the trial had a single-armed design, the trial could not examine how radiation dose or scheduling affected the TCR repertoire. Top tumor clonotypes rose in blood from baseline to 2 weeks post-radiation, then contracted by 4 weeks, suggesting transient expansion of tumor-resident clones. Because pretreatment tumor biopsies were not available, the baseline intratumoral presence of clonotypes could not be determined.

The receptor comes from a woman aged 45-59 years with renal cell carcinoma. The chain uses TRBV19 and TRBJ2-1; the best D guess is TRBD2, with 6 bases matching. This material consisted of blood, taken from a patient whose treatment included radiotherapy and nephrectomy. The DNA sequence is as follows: TGTGCCAGTAGCGCCGGGACTTATTCCTACAATGAGCAGTTCTTC. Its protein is CASSAGTYSYNEQFF.